This T cell receptor beta chain is from a study of T cell responses to AZD1222 COVID-19 vaccine. The CDR3 length is 12 residues. Deletions cut 6 bases from V and 7 bases from J, with 10 bases between. Per germline, CDR1 MDHEN and CDR2 SYDVKM. TCRdb's copy holds only in-frame clones and misses some; the assay was immunoSEQ multiplex PCR. The data show about 150,000 clones, roughly 91% seen once. The chain joins TRBV28 to TRBJ1-5; unclear D gene. The sequence derives from an adult who received the AZD1222 COVID-19 vaccine. The material was peripheral blood, obtained 28 days after the second AZD1222 dose. This chain's CDR3 is CASRASGQPQHF. CDR3 nucleotide sequence: TGTGCCAGCAGGGCCTCGGGGCAGCCCCAGCATTTT.